The rows below give T cell receptor beta chains drawn from one sample of a study of Ad26.COV2.S vaccination and SARS-CoV-2 variants. Libraries were prepared by immunoSEQ multiplex PCR; TCRdb keeps only in-frame clonotypes and omits some of them. The sample lists 300,000 to 350,000 clones, 85% occurring once. The sample here was peripheral blood, taken in a trial of Ad26.COV2.S vaccine versus placebo. These receptors all stem from a person between 18 and 60 years old who received the Ad26.COV2.S COVID-19 vaccine or a placebo. Both conserved end residues are part of each CDR3.

J,V,CDR3
TRBJ2-2,TRBV30,CAWNYQASTGELFF
TRBJ2-7,TRBV30,CAWGPRDPPYEQYF
TRBJ1-2,TRBV6-5,CASSYLALGTLYGYTF
TRBJ2-3,TRBV7-9,CASSLTGGGTDTQYF
TRBJ2-1,TRBV4-1,CASSQDLASWNEQFF
TRBJ2-4,TRBV6-1,CASSEGRGTGRAAKNIQYF
TRBJ2-7,TRBV11-2,CASMGGSEQYF
TRBJ2-7,TRBV27,CASSLASGPYEQYF
TRBJ2-5,TRBV5-1,CASSLEWGRGGETQYF
TRBJ2-7,TRBV28,CASSLASEQYF
TRBJ1-5,TRBV7-9,CASSWENQPQHF
TRBJ1-1,TRBV6-6,CASSYSGGMNTEAFF
TRBJ1-5,TRBV2,CASSDSLSNQPQHF
TRBJ1-1,TRBV7-2,CASSLDPTRTEAFF
TRBJ1-2,TRBV7-9,CASSLAYGYTF
TRBJ2-2,TRBV15,CATRKTASNTGELFF